There are many counts of the clone carrying this T cell receptor (beta chain). Germline loops: CDR1 SNHLY, CDR2 FYNNEI. The V end was cut by 1 base, the J end by 5 bases, with 9 bases between. The CDR3 length is 14 residues. The data derive from a study of T cells in Graves' hyperthyroidism and ophthalmopathy. RNA transcripts gave rise to amplified TCR beta CDR3 regions. TCR CDR3 regions were first amplified by RT-PCR with HTBI primers. TCRdb analysed the multiplex PCR reads with MiXCR anew, one entry per CDR3 protein. This table holds under 350,000 distinct CDR3 sequences, 10% to 15% found once. This clonotype was obtained from a woman aged 25 to 39 with Graves' hyperthyroidism that later progressed to Graves' ophthalmopathy. This chain uses TRBV2 with TRBJ2-1; D is undetermined. Sequencing was performed on blood. The CDR3: CASSEGGNDNEQFF. CDR3 sequence (DNA): TGTGCCAGCAGTGAAGGGGGTAATGACAATGAGCAGTTCTTC.